The 11 T cell receptor beta chains below all came from one sample that was sequenced in a study of blood T cell repertoires in COVID-19. The method was immunoSEQ multiplex PCR; TCRdb's version includes in-frame clones alone and lacks a portion of them. The table lists about 120,000 clones, around nine tenths of them singletons. Material: peripheral blood. The receptors were sampled from a woman aged 50 to 60 with acute or convalescent COVID-19.

This clone showed up just once. This rearrangement joins TRBV5-8 to TRBJ2-3; 9 bases are shared with TRBD2. Germline values: CDR1 SGHTS, CDR2 YDEGEE. J was trimmed by 5 bases and V by 1 base; bases with no gene match: 8. The CDR3 is 16 amino acids. DNA of the CDR3: TGTGCCAGCAGCTTGTTTTTTAGCGGGAGAGTAGATACGCAGTATTTT. It codes for CASSLFFSGRVDTQYF.

The V gene is TRBV6-2 or TRBV6-3, the J gene TRBJ1-1, with TRBD1 matching over 7 bases. V gave up 5 bases and J gave up 1 base; unmatched junction bases: 4. There are 14 residues in the CDR3. Germline CDR1 reads MNHEY; CDR2 reads SVGEGT. The CDR3 region is CASSRDSRNTEAFF. The CDR3, as DNA: TGTGCCAGCAGTAGGGACAGCAGGAACACTGAAGCTTTCTTT.

The V call is TRBV19, the J call TRBJ2-3; the D is unclear. Trimming took off 1 base at V and 6 bases at J, with 11 bases between the two ends. In germline, CDR1 is LNHDA, CDR2 SQIVND (reference sequence). This CDR3 has 14 residues. This CDR3 reads CASSIVVGADTQYF. For the CDR3, the DNA is TGTGCCAGTAGTATAGTGGTAGGAGCGGATACGCAGTATTTT.

This rearrangement joins TRBV11-3 to TRBJ1-1; 8 nucleotides match TRBD1. The CDR3 is 12 amino acids. The junction had 3 bases not matched to a gene; V was cut back by 5 bases and J by 7 bases. Germline V lookup: CDR1 SGHNT, CDR2 YENEEA. The CDR3 coding sequence is TGTGCCAGCAGCACGGGGACAGGTGAAGCTTTCTTT. Translating it yields CASSTGTGEAFF.

The CDR3 spells CASSPGTGWDNSPLHF. CDR3 nucleotide sequence: TGTGCCAGCTCACCAGGGACAGGGTGGGATAATTCACCCCTCCACTTT. V usage is TRBV18 and J usage is TRBJ1-6, with 9 bases aligning to TRBD1. The germline gives CDR1 KGHSH, CDR2 LQKENI. V shed 2 bases, J shed 5 bases, and the junction held 4 bases outside the gene matches. The CDR3 covers 16 residues.

The chain is built from TRBV11-2 and TRBJ2-6; D gene unclear. The CDR3 contains 17 residues. The V end was cut by 2 bases, the J end by 4 bases, with 15 bases between. Germline V CDR1 and CDR2: SGHAT, FQNNGV. Here the CDR3 DNA reads TGTGCCAGCAGCTTAATCCTACAGTGGCTGGGGGCCAACGTCCTGACTTTC. Its protein product is CASSLILQWLGANVLTF.

V gene TRBV11-2 combines with J gene TRBJ1-6; D might be TRBD1 (6 bases). The CDR3 covers 13 residues. CDR1 is SGHAT and CDR2 is FQNNGV in the germline V gene. V was clipped by 6 bases and J by 7 bases, with 10 bases between them. The CDR3 reads CASSPQGNSPLHF. In DNA form, the CDR3 reads TGTGCCAGCAGTCCCCAGGGGAATTCACCCCTCCACTTT.

The chain employs TRBV2 and TRBJ1-5; TRBD1 matches 9 bases. The germline CDR1 and CDR2 sequences are SNHLY and FYNNEI. The V segment lost 8 bases and the J segment 5 bases; nucleotides outside the gene matches: 7. CDR3 length: 14 residues. The CDR3 sequence: CASEPGQGDQPQHF. The CDR3 coding sequence is TGTGCCAGCGAACCGGGACAGGGAGATCAGCCCCAGCATTTT. The full variable domain, in which reference TRBV2 and TRBJ1-5 provide the parts outside the CDR3, is EPEVTQTPSHQVTQMGQEVILRCVPISNHLYFYWYRQILGQKVEFLVSFYNNEISEKSEIFDDQFSVERPDGSNFTLKIRSTKLEDSAMYFCASEPGQGDQPQHFGDGTRLSIL.

The V gene is TRBV15, the J gene TRBJ1-6, with 7 positions matching TRBD1. This CDR3 contains 15 residues. Trimming cost V 3 bases and J 4 bases; bases outside gene matches: 3. The V gene's germline CDR1 is LNHNV and CDR2 YYDKDF (reference sequence). CDR3 DNA sequence: TGTGCCACCAGCAGGCCGGGACAGTATAATTCACCCCTCCACTTT. Translating gives CATSRPGQYNSPLHF.

V usage is TRBV3-1 (or the pseudogene TRBV3-2) and J usage is TRBJ2-1; D remains unclear. Germline V CDR1 and CDR2: LGHDT, YNNKEL (reference sequence). V lost 3 bases to trimming and J lost 3 bases, with 6 bases between them. This CDR3 is 13 amino acids long. The CDR3 protein is CASSQGYYNEQFF. CDR3 sequence (DNA): TGTGCCAGCAGCCAGGGCTACTACAATGAGCAGTTCTTC.

The V gene is TRBV27, the J gene TRBJ1-2; 10 nucleotides align to TRBD1. CDR1 is MNHEY and CDR2 is SMNVEV in the germline V gene (reference sequence). The CDR3 runs to 15 residues. The V and J ends lost 5 bases and 5 bases, in that order; junction bases with no gene match: 8. CDR3 bases: TGTGCCAGCAGTCTTCTGGACAGGGGGGATTATGGCTACACCTTC. It translates to CASSLLDRGDYGYTF.